This entry describes one T cell receptor beta chain. No antigen is known for it. This sequence may be a read error, since a much larger clone differs from it by one base. These data come from a study of regulatory T cells in long-lasting Graves disease (dated by TCRdb to about 2021). Concerning the study at large: Antithyroid drugs had been taken for less than 3 months by newly diagnosed Graves' disease patients. This study used TCR sequencing and RNA sequencing of peripheral blood to compare persistent Graves' disease patients against newly diagnosed Graves' disease patients. The study was conducted in China and was registered as a clinical trial. A total of about 33 samples underwent TCR sequencing, from about 13 patients with persistent Graves' disease and around 20 patients with newly diagnosed Graves' disease.

General study outcomes and caveats: Because the primary lesion, thyroid tissue, could not be accessed, the study looked at peripheral blood alone. More public clonotypes were shared among persistent patients (roughly 2,700) than among newly diagnosed patients (more than 950). The small sample size was acknowledged by the authors as a limitation that may reduce accuracy. Compared with newly diagnosed patients, patients with persistent Graves' disease had lower TCR Shannon entropy and fewer highly expanded clones, which suggests clonal expansion. Only the TCR beta chain was sequenced and analyzed. Preferential use of TRBV28, TRBJ1-2 and TRBJ2-5 was observed in persistent disease, whereas TRBV20-1 and TRBJ2-1 were favored in newly diagnosed disease.

The meaning of the sample's time point label: newly diagnosed GD, antithyroid drugs for less than 3 months. For both TCR sequencing and RNA sequencing, RNA was extracted from PBMCs using TRIzol. Graves' disease was diagnosed according to American Thyroid Association guidelines. The patients came from an endocrinology department in Xi'an, China. Each patient gave about 10 milliliters of peripheral blood, collected in an EDTA anticoagulant tube. Ficoll Paque Plus density gradient separation was used to isolate PBMCs, and no further T cell sorting was done. An Agilent 2100 Bioanalyzer and agarose gel were used to check RNA quality, and a NanoDrop 2000 was used to measure RNA concentration. The library came from multiplex PCR. The sample was run on an Illumina HiSeq 4000. To build TCR beta libraries, CDR3 regions were amplified by Arm-PCR using iRepertoire HTBI primers. Gel purification was performed on PCR products prior to sequencing. In the original analysis: Gene usage analysis of CDR3 amino acid clonotypes relied on the 60 or so TRBV and around 14 TRBJ segments identified across samples. COPE and FqMerger were used to merge filtered high-quality paired reads into contigs. BLAST was used to align contigs to the IMGT TRBV, TRBD and TRBJ reference genes, and CDR3 was defined following IMGT. Highly expanded clones were defined as clonotypes with a frequency above 0.1%. Shannon entropy served as the measure of repertoire diversity, while the Gini coefficient captured V-J evenness. A clonotype was considered public if more than one individual shared it. TCRdb redid the processing of the public reads, applying fastp at Q25 and MiXCR, and retained in-frame beta chains. Each record represents a unique CDR3 protein, reported with the most common genes and DNA among its rows. The V and J calls come from TCRdb's annotation, not from the publication. The sample table records 350,000 to 450,000 distinct CDR3 sequences; 15% of these occur just once. 16% of the sample rests with the top ten.

Including cysteine and phenylalanine, the CDR3 has 13 amino acids. Of all the DNA, just the CDR3 is kept, 39 bases in frame from base 1. Per the germline V gene (reference sequence), DFQATT is the CDR1 and SNEGSKA is the CDR2. The sample was also linked to a second study, of T cells in Graves' hyperthyroidism and ophthalmopathy. The second study reports: Stable Graves' hyperthyroidism was defined as no progression to ophthalmopathy during 18 months of follow-up. Hyperthyroidism patients were newly diagnosed, with disease duration under 2 months, and aged 18 to 65 years. Exclusion was applied to patients with uncontrolled infections, other autoimmune diseases, pregnancy or lactation. Clinical symptoms, serum thyroxine and TRAb, thyroid ultrasound, and orbital computed tomography formed the basis for the diagnoses. The TCR CDR3 was subjected to a first round of RT-PCR using the HTBI primer set and the Qiagen OneStep RT-PCR kit. Most expanded thyroid clonotypes (frequency above 0.001) were also found in blood, which suggests that blood repertoires may mirror thyroid immune responses. Ophthalmopathy was separated from stable hyperthyroidism by a 13 V-J signature model, with around 88% sensitivity and about 84% specificity obtained in cross-validation and 80%/75% obtained in testing. In validation, the model predicted progression to ophthalmopathy with over 65% sensitivity and about 72% specificity, a median of 6.5 months before onset. A discovery cohort of about a hundred patients, roughly 40 with Graves' ophthalmopathy and about 58 with stable Graves' hyperthyroidism, was used to find distinguishing TCR V-J signatures. Whether ophthalmopathy could be predicted prospectively was tested in an independent validation cohort made up of under 20 hyperthyroidism patients plus 17 patients who later progressed to ophthalmopathy. For training and testing, the 100 or so patients in the discovery cohort were randomly divided in a 7:3 ratio. In addition, the study compared T-cell repertoires in thyroid tissue and in blood from several Graves' hyperthyroidism patients. After sampling, hyperthyroidism patients received methimazole starting at 30 mg daily, and ophthalmopathy patients received high-dose intravenous methylprednisolone. A second multiplex PCR round built the libraries, followed by size selection and purification. Sequencing of the libraries was done on an Illumina HiSeq2000 using paired-end 100 bp reads. Raw data were processed with SOAPnuke, discarding reads with adapters, uncalled bases, mean Phred below 15, or no exact constant-primer or identifier match. COPE v1.2.5 was used to merge high-quality paired reads, and clonotypes were defined as unique nucleotide sequences. MiTCR v1.1 was used to align clonotypes to the IMGT TRBV, TRBD and TRBJ reference segments. The analysis included only V-J combinations with a frequency above 0.0001, which together covered roughly 99% of the repertoires. A TCS score was defined as the ratio of F50 (clonal expansion) to E x V (chaos), with BLOSUM62-based TCRdist applied between CDR3 peptides within each V-J. Welch's t-statistics and random forest reduced some 510 V-J features to around 14, which were used in a naive Bayes classifier (R e1071). Sample size was not statistically predetermined, and blinding of investigators to group allocation was not performed. According to the paper, TCR Vbeta CDR3 sequencing was carried out on approximately 140 peripheral blood samples, which came from 40 to 45 ophthalmopathy, 70 to 80 hyperthyroidism and some 17 progressor patients.

The chain employs TRBV20-1 and TRBJ1-5, with an unclear D gene assignment. The source is a woman aged 25 to 39 with Graves disease. Donor details come from another sample of the same person, matched by shared clones. The sequences come from peripheral blood mononuclear cells (PBMCs), collected at new diagnosis, from a patient treated with antithyroid drugs. The DNA sequence follows: TGCAGTGCTGGAGAGGGTAGCAATCAGCCCCAGCATTTT. Translated, this is CSAGEGSNQPQHF.